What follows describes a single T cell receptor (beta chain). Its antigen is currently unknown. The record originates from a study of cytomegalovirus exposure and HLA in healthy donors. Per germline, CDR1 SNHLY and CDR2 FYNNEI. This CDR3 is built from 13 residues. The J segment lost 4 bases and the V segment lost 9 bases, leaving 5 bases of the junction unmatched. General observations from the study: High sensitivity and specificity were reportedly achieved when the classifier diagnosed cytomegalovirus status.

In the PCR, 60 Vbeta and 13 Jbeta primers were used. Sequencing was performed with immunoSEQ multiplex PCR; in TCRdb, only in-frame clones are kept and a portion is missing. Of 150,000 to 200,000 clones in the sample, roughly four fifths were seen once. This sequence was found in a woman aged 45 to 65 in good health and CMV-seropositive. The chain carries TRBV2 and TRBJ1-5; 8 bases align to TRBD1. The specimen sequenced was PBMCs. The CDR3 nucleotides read TGTGCCAGTACAGGGGGGGGGAATCAGCCCCAGCATTTT. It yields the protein CASTGGGNQPQHF.